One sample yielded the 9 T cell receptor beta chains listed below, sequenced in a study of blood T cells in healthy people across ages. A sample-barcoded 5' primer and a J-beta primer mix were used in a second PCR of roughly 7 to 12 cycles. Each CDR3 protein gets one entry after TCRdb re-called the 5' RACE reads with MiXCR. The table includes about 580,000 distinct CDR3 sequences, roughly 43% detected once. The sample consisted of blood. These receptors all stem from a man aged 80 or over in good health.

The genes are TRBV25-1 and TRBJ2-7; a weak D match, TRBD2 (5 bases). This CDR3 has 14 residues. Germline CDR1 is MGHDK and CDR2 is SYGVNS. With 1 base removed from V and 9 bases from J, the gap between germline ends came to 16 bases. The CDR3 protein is CASSEFGGSSGQYF. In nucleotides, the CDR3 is TGTGCCAGCAGTGAATTTGGCGGTTCCAGCGGGCAGTACTTC.

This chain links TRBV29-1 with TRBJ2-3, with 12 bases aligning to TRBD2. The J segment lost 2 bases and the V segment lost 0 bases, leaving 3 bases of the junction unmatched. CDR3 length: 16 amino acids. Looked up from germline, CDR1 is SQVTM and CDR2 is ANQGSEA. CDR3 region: CSVEDRLAGVTDTQYF. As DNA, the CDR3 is TGCAGCGTTGAAGATCGACTAGCGGGAGTCACAGATACGCAGTATTTT.

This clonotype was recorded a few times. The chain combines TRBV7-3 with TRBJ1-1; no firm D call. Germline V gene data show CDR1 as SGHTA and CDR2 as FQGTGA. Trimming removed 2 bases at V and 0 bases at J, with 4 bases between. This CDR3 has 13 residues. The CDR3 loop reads CASSLHLNTEAFF. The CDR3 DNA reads TGTGCCAGCAGCTTACACTTGAACACTGAAGCTTTCTTT.

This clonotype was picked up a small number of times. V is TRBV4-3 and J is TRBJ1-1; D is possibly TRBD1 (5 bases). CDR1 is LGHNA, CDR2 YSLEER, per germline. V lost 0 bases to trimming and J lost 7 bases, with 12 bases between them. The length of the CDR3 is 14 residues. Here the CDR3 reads CASSQDMRDYEAFF. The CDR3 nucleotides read TGCGCCAGCAGCCAAGATATGAGGGACTATGAAGCTTTCTTT.

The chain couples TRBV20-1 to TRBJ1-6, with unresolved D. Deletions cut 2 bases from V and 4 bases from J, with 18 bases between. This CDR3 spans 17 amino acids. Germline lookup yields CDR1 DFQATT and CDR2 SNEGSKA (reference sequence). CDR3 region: CSARTPGRELYNSPLHF. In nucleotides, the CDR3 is TGCAGTGCTAGAACCCCGGGGAGGGAGTTGTATAATTCACCCCTCCACTTT.

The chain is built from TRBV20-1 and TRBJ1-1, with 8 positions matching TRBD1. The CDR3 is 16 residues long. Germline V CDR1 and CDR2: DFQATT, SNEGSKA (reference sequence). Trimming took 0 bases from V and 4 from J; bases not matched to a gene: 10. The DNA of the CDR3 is TGCAGTGCTAGAGAGGGGAGACAGGGGAGTCGCACTGAAGCTTTCTTT. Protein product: CSAREGRQGSRTEAFF.

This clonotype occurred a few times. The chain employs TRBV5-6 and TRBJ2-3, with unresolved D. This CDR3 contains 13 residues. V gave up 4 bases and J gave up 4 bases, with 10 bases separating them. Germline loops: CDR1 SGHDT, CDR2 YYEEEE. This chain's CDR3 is CASSAQISDTQYF. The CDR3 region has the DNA TGTGCCAGCAGCGCCCAGATATCAGATACGCAGTATTTT. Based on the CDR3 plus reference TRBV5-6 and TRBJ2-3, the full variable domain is DAGVTQSPTHLIKTRGQQVTLRCSPKSGHDTVSWYQQALGQGPQFIFQYYEEEERQRGNFPDRFSGHQFPNYSSELNVNALLLGDSALYLCASSAQISDTQYFGPGTRLTVL.

The CDR3 reads CASIASEAFF. As DNA, the CDR3 is TGTGCCAGTATTGCGAGTGAAGCTTTCTTT. The V call is TRBV28, the J call TRBJ1-1; D gene ambiguous. Germline V lookup: CDR1 MDHEN, CDR2 SYDVKM. The CDR3 sequence is 10 residues long. Deletions cut 9 bases from V and 7 bases from J, with 9 bases between. The full variable domain, rest sourced from reference TRBV28 and TRBJ1-1, is DVKVTQSSRYLVKRTGEKVFLECVQDMDHENMFWYRQDPGLGLRLIYFSYDVKMKEKGDIPEGYSVSREKKERFSLILESASTNQTSMYLCASIASEAFFGQGTRLTVV.

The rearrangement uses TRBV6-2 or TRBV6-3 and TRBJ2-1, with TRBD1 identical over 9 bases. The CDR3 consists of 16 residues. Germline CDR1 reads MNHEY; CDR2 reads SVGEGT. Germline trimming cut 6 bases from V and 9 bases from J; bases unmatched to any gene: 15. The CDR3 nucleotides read TGTGCCAGCAGCCCCCTTTTTGGACAGGGGCATGTTGAGCAGTTCTTC. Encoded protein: CASSPLFGQGHVEQFF.